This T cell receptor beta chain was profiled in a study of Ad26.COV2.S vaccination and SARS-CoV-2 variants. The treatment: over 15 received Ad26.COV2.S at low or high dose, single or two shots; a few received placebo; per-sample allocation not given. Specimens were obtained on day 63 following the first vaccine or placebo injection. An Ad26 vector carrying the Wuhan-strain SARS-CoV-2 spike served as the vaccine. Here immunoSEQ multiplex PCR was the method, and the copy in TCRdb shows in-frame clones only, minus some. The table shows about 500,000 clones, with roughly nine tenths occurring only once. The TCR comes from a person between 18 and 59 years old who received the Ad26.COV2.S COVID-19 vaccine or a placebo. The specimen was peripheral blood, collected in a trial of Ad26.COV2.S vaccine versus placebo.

The chain's CDR3 is CASRKPPGLAGLKTQYF. Written as DNA, the CDR3 is TGTGCCAGCAGGAAGCCCCCGGGACTAGCGGGATTAAAGACCCAGTACTTC. The V gene is TRBV28, the J gene TRBJ2-5, with 13 bases identical to TRBD2. The J segment lost 6 bases and the V segment lost 6 bases, leaving 13 bases of the junction unmatched. The CDR3 length is 17 residues. Germline V gene data show CDR1 as MDHEN and CDR2 as SYDVKM.